This T cell receptor (beta chain) is from a study of post-analysis software for immune sequencing data. Study results and caveats: A handful of TRBV segments, including TRBV5-6, TRBV5-1 and TRBV20-1, were more frequent in patients than controls. Under F measure analysis, samples from one preparation batch co-clustered strongly.

Concerning this clonotype itself: Its antigen is still unknown. A junction boundary mismatches the germline segment, possibly from a read error.

CDR1 and CDR2 (germline): MGHRA, YSYEKL. This CDR3 has 15 amino acids. Built from TCR beta cDNA, the libraries had unique molecular identifiers in them. TCRdb called the PCR reads again in MiXCR, with one record for every CDR3 protein. This table holds about 200,000 distinct CDR3 sequences, around 30% found once. The clonotype comes from a girl aged 2-17 years with multiple sclerosis. J is TRBJ2-1 and V is TRBV4-1, with a tentative D call TRBD2 (5 bases). The end of the DNA is better explained by TRBJ2-7, so the J call may be wrong. Sequencing was performed on blood. The CDR3 is CASSHIGKTPRKQYF. The CDR3 DNA reads TGCGCCAGTAGCCACATCGGGAAGACCCCTCGCAAGCAGTACTTC.